This T cell receptor (beta chain) was observed in a study of blood T cell repertoires in COVID-19 (dated by TCRdb to 2018 to 2021). Regarding the complete study: The collaborator samples originated in the United States, Italy and Spain and spanned the acute and convalescent phases of COVID-19. The material from the prospective study consisted of cDNA or gDNA derived from T cells, B-cell-depleted T cells, or PBMCs. Subjects who had been exposed to COVID-19, were actively infected with it, or had recovered from it provided the deeply sampled blood TCRbeta repertoires that made up the dataset. The repertoires were released in a freely available public database intended as a resource for research on the immune response to SARS-CoV-2. The samples were drawn from the first 160 participants of the ongoing ImmuneRACE study and from more than 1,000 subjects provided by 6 global collaborators. The sample metadata nearly always contained a de-identified subject ID, COVID-19 status, age in years and sex. HLA class I and class II types, where available, came from metadata supplied by the sample provider rather than from assay-based typing. Broad study findings and their caveats: Clinical and demographic metadata were provided uncurated, with the amount varying by source and participant.

The immunoSEQ Assay, a bias-controlled multiplex PCR, was used to amplify TCRbeta CDR3 regions from genomic DNA. Per the original workflow: The number of nucleated cells in each sample was estimated from the amplification of reference gene primers within the assay. Sequence reads were collapsed and filtered to measure the absolute abundance of every unique TCRbeta CDR3 rearrangement. For each sample, productive Simpson clonality was calculated as the square root of Simpson's diversity index over productive rearrangements. TCRdb holds this immuneACCESS table with in-frame rearrangements only. Some clones are missing; in checked studies, unresolved V genes explain under half, and the rest has no known cause. V and J calls and clone size are as listed in that table; D and trimming were resolved from the DNA. The table for this sample lists about 300,000 clones; 80% to 90% of them were counted only once. Of the sample, about 10% falls within the top ten clones.

Enrolling through a virtual design, the prospective study's participants ranged in age from roughly 18 to 100 years and lived across roughly 23 United States geographic areas. To assign participants to cohorts, the prospective study relied on clinical history that participants themselves reported in a screening survey and a study questionnaire. Recovered participants in ImmuneRACE Cohort 3 were defined by two consecutive negative NP/OP PCR tests, clearance by a healthcare professional, or resolution of symptoms. In the prospective study, mobile phlebotomists collected whole blood, serum and a nasopharyngeal or oropharyngeal swab from each participant. Additional blood draws and questionnaires over a 2-month period could optionally be provided by prospective study participants. Blood samples from the prospective study were shipped frozen or at room temperature prior to DNA extraction. The CDR3 holds 14 amino acids from the cysteine to the phenylalanine. Only the CDR3 DNA is retained, 42 bases long and in frame from the first base. The germline V gene yields SGHVS for CDR1 and FNYEAQ for CDR2. V trim: 4 bases; J trim: 1 base; unmatched bases: 1.

To note about this clone: This clone's antigen is unknown. Base-call qualities are not available, and no considerably larger clone is one nucleotide away.

The specimen sequenced was PBMCs or T cells enriched from blood (not recorded which). The chain joins TRBV7-6 to TRBJ1-1; 9 nucleotides in the junction match TRBD1. The sequence was collected from a woman between 18 and 30 years old who had recovered from COVID-19. The CDR3 here reads CASSYRGRNTEAFF. The nucleotide sequence is TGTGCCAGCAGCTACAGGGGGCGGAACACTGAAGCTTTCTTT.